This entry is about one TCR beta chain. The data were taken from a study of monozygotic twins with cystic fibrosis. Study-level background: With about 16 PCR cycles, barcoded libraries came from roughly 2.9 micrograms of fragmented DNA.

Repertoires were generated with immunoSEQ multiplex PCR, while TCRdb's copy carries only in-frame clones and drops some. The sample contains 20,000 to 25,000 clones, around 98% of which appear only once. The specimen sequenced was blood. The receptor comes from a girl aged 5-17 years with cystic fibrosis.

CDR3 in DNA: TGTGCCAGCAGCCACCGACAGGGCCGTCTTCAAGAGGGATTAGAGACCCAGTACTTC. This translates into CASSHRQGRLQEGLETQYF. The chain recombines TRBV14 with TRBJ2-5, with 7 bases aligning to TRBD1. With V trimmed by 3 bases and J by 4 bases, 20 bases remained unmatched. The CDR3 spans 19 residues. Germline V gives CDR1 SGHDN, CDR2 FVKESK.